This T cell receptor (beta chain) appears in the sequencing data of a study of molecular identifiers for immune sequencing clone quantification. Whole-study context: In replicates, RNA taken from roughly 21,000 or 96,000 naive CD8 cells was divided five ways, and four portions underwent sequencing.

Bulk TCR libraries used previously described methods and listed TCR primers. TCRdb itself ran the PCR reads through MiXCR, one entry per CDR3 protein. Of 75,000 to 100,000 distinct CDR3 sequences listed, around 19% are singletons. Material for sequencing was naive CD8+ T cells from blood, with Jurkat cell RNA spiked in. Regarding subset: FACS-sorted CD8+CD4-CCR7+CD45RA+ naive T cells. The source is a human donor in good health. Some libraries in this study had Jurkat cell RNA spiked in.

The DNA of the CDR3 is TGTGCCAGCAGCTTGCGGGCCGATGAGCAGTTCTTC. Translation: CASSLRADEQFF. This rearrangement joins TRBV5-4 to TRBJ2-1; no reliable D call. The length of the CDR3 is 12 residues. V was pared by 1 base and J by 8 bases, with 7 bases between. Germline CDR1 and CDR2: SGHNT and YYREEE (reference sequence). The full variable domain, its missing parts supplied by reference TRBV5-4 and TRBJ2-1, is ETGVTQSPTHLIKTRGQQVTLRCSSQSGHNTVSWYQQALGQGPQFIFQYYREEENGRGNFPPRFSGLQFPNYSSELNVNALELDDSALYLCASSLRADEQFFGPGTRLTVL.